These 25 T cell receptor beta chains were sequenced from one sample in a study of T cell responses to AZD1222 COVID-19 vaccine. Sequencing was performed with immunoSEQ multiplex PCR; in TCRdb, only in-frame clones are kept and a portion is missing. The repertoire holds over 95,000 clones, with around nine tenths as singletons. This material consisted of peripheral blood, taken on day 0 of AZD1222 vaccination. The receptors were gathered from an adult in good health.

CDR3 loop: CASSLASSGIFAGELFF. CDR3 nucleotides: TGCGCCAGCAGCTTGGCCTCTAGCGGGATATTCGCCGGGGAGCTGTTTTTT. The chain uses TRBV5-1 and TRBJ2-2; 9 bases fit TRBD2. Losses at the gene ends were 0 bases for V and 6 bases for J; bases not matched to a gene: 9. This CDR3 comprises 17 residues. The germline CDR1 and CDR2 sequences are SGHRS and YFSETQ.

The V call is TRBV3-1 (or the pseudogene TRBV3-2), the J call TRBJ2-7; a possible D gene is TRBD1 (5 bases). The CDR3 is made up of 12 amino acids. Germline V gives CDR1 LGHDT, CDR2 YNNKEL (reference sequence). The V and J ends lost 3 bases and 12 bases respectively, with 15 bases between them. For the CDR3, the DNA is TGTGCCAGCAGCCACAGGGAAGGGCAAATGTACTTC. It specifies CASSHREGQMYF.

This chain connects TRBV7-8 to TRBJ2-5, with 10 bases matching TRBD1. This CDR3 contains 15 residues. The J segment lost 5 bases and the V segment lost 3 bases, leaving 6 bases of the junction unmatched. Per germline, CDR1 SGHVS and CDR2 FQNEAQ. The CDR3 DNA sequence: TGTGCCAGCAGCTTGGACAGGGGGATTGTGGAGACCCAGTACTTC. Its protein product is CASSLDRGIVETQYF.

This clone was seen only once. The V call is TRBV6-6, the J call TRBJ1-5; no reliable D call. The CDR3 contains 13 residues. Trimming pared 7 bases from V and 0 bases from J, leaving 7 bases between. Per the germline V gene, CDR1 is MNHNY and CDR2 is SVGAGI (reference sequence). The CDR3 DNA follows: TGTGCCAGCACTCTATATAGCAATCAGCCCCAGCATTTT. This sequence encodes CASTLYSNQPQHF.

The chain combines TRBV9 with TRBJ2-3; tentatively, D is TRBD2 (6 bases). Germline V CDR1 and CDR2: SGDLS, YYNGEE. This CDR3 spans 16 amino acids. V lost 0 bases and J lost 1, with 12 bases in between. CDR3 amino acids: CASSVGVSGGTDTQYF. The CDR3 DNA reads TGTGCCAGCAGCGTAGGGGTTAGCGGAGGCACAGATACGCAGTATTTT.

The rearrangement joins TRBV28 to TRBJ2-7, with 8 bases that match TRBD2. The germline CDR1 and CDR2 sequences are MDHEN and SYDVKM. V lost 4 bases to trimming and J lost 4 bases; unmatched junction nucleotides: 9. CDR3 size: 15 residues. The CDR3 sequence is CASSSSPGGEYEQYF. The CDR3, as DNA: TGTGCCAGCAGTTCCTCTCCGGGGGGGGAATACGAGCAGTACTTC.

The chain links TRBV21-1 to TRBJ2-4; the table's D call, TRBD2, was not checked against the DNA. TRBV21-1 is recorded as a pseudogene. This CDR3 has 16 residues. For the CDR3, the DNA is TGTGCCAGCAGCAAAGCGGGGAGGGTAGCCAAAAACATTCAGTACTTC. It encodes CASSKAGRVAKNIQYF.

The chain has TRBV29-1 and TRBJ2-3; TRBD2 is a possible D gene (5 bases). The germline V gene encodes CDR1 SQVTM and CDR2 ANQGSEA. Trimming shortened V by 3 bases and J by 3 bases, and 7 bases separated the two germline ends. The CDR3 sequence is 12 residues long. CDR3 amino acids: CSVETTTDTQYF. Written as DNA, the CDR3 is TGCAGCGTTGAGACTACGACAGATACGCAGTATTTT.

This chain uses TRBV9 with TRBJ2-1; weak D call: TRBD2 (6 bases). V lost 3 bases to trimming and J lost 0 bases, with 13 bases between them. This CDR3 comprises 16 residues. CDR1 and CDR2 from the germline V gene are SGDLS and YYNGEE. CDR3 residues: CASSGGAGNSYNEQFF. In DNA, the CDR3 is TGTGCCAGCAGCGGGGGAGCGGGCAACTCCTACAATGAGCAGTTCTTC.

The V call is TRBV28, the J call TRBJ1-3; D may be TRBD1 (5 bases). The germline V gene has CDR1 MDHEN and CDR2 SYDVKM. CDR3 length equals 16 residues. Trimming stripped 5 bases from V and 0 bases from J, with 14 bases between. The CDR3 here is CASSAGTGISGNTIYF. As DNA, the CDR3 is TGTGCCAGCAGTGCCGGGACGGGAATCTCTGGAAACACCATATATTTT.

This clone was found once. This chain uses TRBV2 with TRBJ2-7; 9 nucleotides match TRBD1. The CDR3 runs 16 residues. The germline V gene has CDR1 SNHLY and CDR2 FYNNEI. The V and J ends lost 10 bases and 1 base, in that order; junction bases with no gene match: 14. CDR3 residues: CAIKPPGQGRSYEQYF. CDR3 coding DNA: TGTGCCATTAAACCACCGGGACAGGGAAGGTCCTACGAGCAGTACTTC.

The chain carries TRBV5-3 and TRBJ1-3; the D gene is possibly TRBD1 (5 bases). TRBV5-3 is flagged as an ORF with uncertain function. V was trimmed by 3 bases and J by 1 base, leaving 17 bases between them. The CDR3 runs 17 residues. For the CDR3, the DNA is TGTGCCAGAAGCTCCCCCCCGCAGGGTAAGTCTGGAAACACCATATATTTT. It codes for CARSSPPQGKSGNTIYF.

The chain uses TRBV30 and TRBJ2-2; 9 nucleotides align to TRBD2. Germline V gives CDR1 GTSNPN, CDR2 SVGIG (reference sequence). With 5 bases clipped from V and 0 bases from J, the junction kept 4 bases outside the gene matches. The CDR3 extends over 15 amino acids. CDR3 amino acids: CAWGLAGTNTGELFF. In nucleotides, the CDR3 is TGTGCCTGGGGTCTAGCGGGAACGAACACCGGGGAGCTGTTTTTT.

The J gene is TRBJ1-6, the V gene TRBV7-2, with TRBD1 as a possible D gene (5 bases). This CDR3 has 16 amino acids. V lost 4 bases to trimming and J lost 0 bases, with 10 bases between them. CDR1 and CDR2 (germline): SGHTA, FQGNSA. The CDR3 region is CASSSTGSSYNSPLHF. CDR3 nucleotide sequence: TGTGCCAGCAGCTCAACAGGAAGCTCCTATAATTCACCCCTCCACTTT.

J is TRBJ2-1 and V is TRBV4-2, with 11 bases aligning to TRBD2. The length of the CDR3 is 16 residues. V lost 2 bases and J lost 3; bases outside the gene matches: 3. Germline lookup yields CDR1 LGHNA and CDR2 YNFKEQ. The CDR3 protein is CASSQPGLADYNEQFF. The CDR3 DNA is TGTGCCAGCAGCCAACCGGGACTAGCGGACTACAATGAGCAGTTCTTC.

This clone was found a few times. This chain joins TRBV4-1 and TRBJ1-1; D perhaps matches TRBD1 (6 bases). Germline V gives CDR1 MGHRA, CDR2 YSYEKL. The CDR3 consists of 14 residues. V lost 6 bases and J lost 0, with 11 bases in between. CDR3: CASRNRAMNTEAFF. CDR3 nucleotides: TGCGCCAGCAGGAACAGGGCTATGAACACTGAAGCTTTCTTT.

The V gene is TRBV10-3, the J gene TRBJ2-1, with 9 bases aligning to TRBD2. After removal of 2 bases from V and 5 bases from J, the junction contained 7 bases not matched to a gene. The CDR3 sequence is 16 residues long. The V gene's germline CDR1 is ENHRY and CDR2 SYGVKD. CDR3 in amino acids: CAISEPGLASNNEQFF. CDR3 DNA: TGTGCCATCAGTGAGCCTGGACTAGCGTCGAACAATGAGCAGTTCTTC.

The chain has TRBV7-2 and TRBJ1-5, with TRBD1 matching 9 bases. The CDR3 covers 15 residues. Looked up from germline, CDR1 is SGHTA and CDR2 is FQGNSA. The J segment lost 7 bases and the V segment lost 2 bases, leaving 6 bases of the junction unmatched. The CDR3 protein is CASSLKGQGYQPQHF. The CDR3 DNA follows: TGTGCCAGCAGCTTAAAAGGACAGGGGTACCAGCCCCAGCATTTT.

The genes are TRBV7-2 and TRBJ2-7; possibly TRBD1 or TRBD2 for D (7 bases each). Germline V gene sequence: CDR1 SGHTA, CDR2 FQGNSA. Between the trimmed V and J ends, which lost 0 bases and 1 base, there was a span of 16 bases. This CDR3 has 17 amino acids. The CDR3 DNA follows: TGTGCCAGCAGCTTAGCGCTAGCGGTGGACAGGTCCTACGAGCAGTACTTC. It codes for CASSLALAVDRSYEQYF.

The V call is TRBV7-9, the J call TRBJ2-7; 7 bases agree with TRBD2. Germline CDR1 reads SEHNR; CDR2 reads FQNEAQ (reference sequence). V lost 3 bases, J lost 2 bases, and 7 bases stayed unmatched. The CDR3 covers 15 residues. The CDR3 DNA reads TGTGCCAGCAGCTTCGGTGGCGGGGGAACCTACGAGCAGTACTTC. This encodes CASSFGGGGTYEQYF.

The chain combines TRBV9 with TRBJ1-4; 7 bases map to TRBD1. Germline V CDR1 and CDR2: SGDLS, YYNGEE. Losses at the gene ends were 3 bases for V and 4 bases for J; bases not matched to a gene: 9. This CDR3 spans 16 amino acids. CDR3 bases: TGTGCCAGCAGCGCCCACAGGGGAGGGGATAATGAAAAACTGTTTTTT. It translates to CASSAHRGGDNEKLFF. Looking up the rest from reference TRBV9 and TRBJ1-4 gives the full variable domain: DSGVTQTPKHLITATGQRVTLRCSPRSGDLSVYWYQQSLDQGLQFLIQYYNGEERAKGNILERFSAQQFPDLHSELNLSSLELGDSALYFCASSAHRGGDNEKLFFGSGTQLSVL.

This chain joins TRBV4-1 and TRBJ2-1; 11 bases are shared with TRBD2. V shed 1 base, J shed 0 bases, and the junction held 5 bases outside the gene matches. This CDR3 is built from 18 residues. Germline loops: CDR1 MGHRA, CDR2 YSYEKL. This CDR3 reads CASSQALGLADSYNEQFF. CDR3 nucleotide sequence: TGCGCCAGCAGCCAAGCATTGGGACTAGCGGACTCCTACAATGAGCAGTTCTTC.

The CDR3 here is CASIPGQGLTGELFF. CDR3 nucleotide sequence: TGTGCCAGTATCCCGGGACAGGGCCTCACCGGGGAGCTGTTTTTT. The chain has TRBV19 and TRBJ2-2; TRBD1 matches at 9 bases. J was trimmed by 4 bases and V by 7 bases; bases with no gene match: 7. The CDR3 contains 15 residues. The germline CDR1 and CDR2 sequences are LNHDA and SQIVND (reference sequence).

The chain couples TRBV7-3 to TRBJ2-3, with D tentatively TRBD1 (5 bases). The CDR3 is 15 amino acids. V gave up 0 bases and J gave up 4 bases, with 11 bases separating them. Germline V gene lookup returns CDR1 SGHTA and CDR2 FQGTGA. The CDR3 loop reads CASSLTGLGADTQYF. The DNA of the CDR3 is TGTGCCAGCAGCTTAACGGGTCTAGGGGCAGATACGCAGTATTTT.

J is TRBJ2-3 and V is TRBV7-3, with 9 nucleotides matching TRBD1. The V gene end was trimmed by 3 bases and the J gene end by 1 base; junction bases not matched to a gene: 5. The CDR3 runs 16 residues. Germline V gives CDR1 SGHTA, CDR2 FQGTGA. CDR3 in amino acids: CASSFGRQGGTDTQYF. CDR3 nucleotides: TGTGCCAGCAGCTTCGGCAGACAGGGGGGCACAGATACGCAGTATTTT.